The clone carrying this T cell receptor (beta chain) appeared once. This sample is part of a study of blood T cell repertoires in COVID-19. Across the study: Acute-phase and convalescent COVID-19 samples originated in the United States, Italy and Spain.

Germline-derived CDR1 and CDR2 are MDHEN and SYDVKM. The CDR3 contains 18 residues. The J segment lost 1 base and the V segment lost 3 bases, leaving 6 bases of the junction unmatched. Profiling relied on immunoSEQ multiplex PCR, and the TCRdb table lists in-frame clones only, not all of them. The table lists some 260,000 clones, around 90% of them singletons. Sequenced material: peripheral blood. The TCR sequence derives from a human donor in a cohort sampled during active COVID-19. This chain joins TRBV28 and TRBJ2-6; 10 bases agree with TRBD1. CDR3 sequence (DNA): TGTGCCAGCAGTTTCTTGACAGGGGGCTCATCTGGGGCCAACGTCCTGACTTTC. Residues: CASSFLTGGSSGANVLTF.